Below, 26 T cell receptor beta chains from the same sample are listed, as sequenced in a study of post-analysis software for immune sequencing data. Findings of the study overall: Relative to controls, patients had a few TRBV segments at higher frequency, with TRBV5-6, TRBV5-1 and TRBV20-1 among these.

Incorporated into the TCR beta cDNA libraries were unique molecular identifiers, which served to reduce PCR and sequencing biases. TCRdb re-called the PCR reads with MiXCR, one entry per CDR3 protein. The data hold more than 500,000 distinct CDR3 sequences, with about a third observed a single time. The antigens for these receptors are not known. Sequenced: blood. These receptors came from a girl between 2 and 17 years old with multiple sclerosis.

This clonotype has more than one count but fewer than ten. The genes are TRBV6-1 and TRBJ1-2; 10 positions agree with TRBD1. V gave up 7 bases and J gave up 8 bases; unmatched junction bases: 13. Germline V gives CDR1 MNHNS, CDR2 SASEGT. The length of the CDR3 is 15 residues. CDR3 sequence (DNA): TGTGCCAGCACTAGTGGCGGGACAGGGGTGAGAGGCTACACCTTC. This gives the protein CASTSGGTGVRGYTF.

This clonotype was seen a few times. The chain employs TRBV29-1 and TRBJ2-7; the D is unclear. CDR3 length: 13 amino acids. Trimming removed 3 bases from V and 0 bases from J, with 9 bases in between. Germline V gene data show CDR1 as SQVTM and CDR2 as ANQGSEA. The CDR3 region has the DNA TGCAGCGTTGACGGAGACACCTCCTACGAGCAGTACTTC. It is translated as CSVDGDTSYEQYF.

This chain connects TRBV7-3 to TRBJ1-1, with a weak D call TRBD1 (5 bases). The CDR3 runs to 15 residues. V was trimmed by 5 bases and J by 0 bases, leaving 13 bases between them. Germline V CDR1 and CDR2: SGHTA, FQGTGA. As DNA, the CDR3 is TGTGCCAGCAGCCCGCTGGGGGGGATGAACACTGAAGCTTTCTTT. Its translation is CASSPLGGMNTEAFF.

V usage is TRBV6-5 and J usage is TRBJ2-1, with TRBD2 matching over 10 bases. V trimming: 6 bases; J trimming: 5 bases; junction bases outside the gene matches: 7. CDR3 length: 15 residues. Germline V CDR1 and CDR2: MNHEY, SVGAGI. The CDR3 DNA reads as TGTGCCAGCAGGGGCCTAGCGGGGGCGCACAATGAGCAGTTCTTC. Protein product: CASRGLAGAHNEQFF.

This clonotype was counted ten times or more. The gene calls are TRBV6-5 and TRBJ1-1; D ambiguous. The CDR3 runs to 13 residues. Germline V gene data show CDR1 as MNHEY and CDR2 as SVGAGI. Between the trimmed V and J ends, which lost 5 bases and 0 bases, there was a span of 7 bases. This CDR3 reads CASSPSLNTEAFF. CDR3 sequence (DNA): TGTGCCAGCAGTCCCAGTTTGAACACTGAAGCTTTCTTT.

The rearrangement joins TRBV5-1 to TRBJ2-1; D tentatively reads TRBD1 or TRBD2 (7 bases each). V lost 0 bases and J 6 bases, leaving 13 bases between the germline ends. CDR1 is SGHRS and CDR2 is YFSETQ in the germline V gene. The CDR3 spans 15 residues. CDR3 nucleotides: TGCGCCAGCAGCTTGGCAGGGGGGGGCCTCAATGAGCAGTTCTTC. It specifies CASSLAGGGLNEQFF.

The chain recombines TRBV5-1 with TRBJ2-3, with unresolved D. Looked up from germline, CDR1 is SGHRS and CDR2 is YFSETQ. There are 16 residues in the CDR3. V shed 0 bases and J shed 2 bases, with 13 bases lying between them. The CDR3 region is CASSLGTTGSTDTQYF. Written as DNA, the CDR3 is TGCGCCAGCAGCTTGGGAACAACCGGGTCCACAGATACGCAGTATTTT.

The CDR3 reads CASSQDLRARPGHSPLHF. DNA of the CDR3: TGTGCCAGCAGCCAAGATCTCCGGGCACGTCCCGGGCATTCACCCCTCCACTTT. V is TRBV3-1 and J is TRBJ1-6; D gene ambiguous. This CDR3 has 18 residues. V lost 0 bases, J lost 8 bases, and 20 bases lay in between. CDR1 and CDR2 from the germline V gene are LGHDT and YNNKEL (reference sequence).

This chain links TRBV20-1 with TRBJ2-3, with no clear D. The V gene's germline CDR1 is DFQATT and CDR2 SNEGSKA (reference sequence). This CDR3 comprises 14 residues. Trimming stripped 4 bases from V and 2 bases from J, with 13 bases between. The CDR3 loop reads CSATLGTDTDTQYF. For the CDR3, the DNA is TGCAGTGCTACCTTGGGTACAGACACAGATACGCAGTATTTT.

This clonotype was picked up a small number of times. V gene TRBV7-8 combines with J gene TRBJ2-3; 7 bases map to TRBD1. The J segment lost 2 bases and the V segment lost 5 bases, leaving 7 bases of the junction unmatched. This CDR3 is built from 15 residues. The germline V gene has CDR1 SGHVS and CDR2 FQNEAQ. The CDR3 loop is CASSLRDSYTDTQYF. The CDR3 coding sequence is TGTGCCAGCAGCCTCCGGGACAGTTACACAGATACGCAGTATTTT.

V gene TRBV5-1 combines with J gene TRBJ2-1, with D perhaps matching TRBD1 or TRBD2 (6 bases each). Matching the DNA end better, TRBJ2-7 makes the J call doubtful. Per the germline V gene, CDR1 is SGHRS and CDR2 is YFSETQ. The CDR3 runs to 15 residues. CDR3 DNA: TGCGCCAGCAGCTCGGCTTTGGGGGGCCAAGGGGAGCAGTACTTC. It yields the protein CASSSALGGQGEQYF.

In its sample, this clonotype was seen a few times. The V and J genes are TRBV7-2 and TRBJ2-3; TRBD2 is a possible D gene (7 bases). Trimming took off 1 base at V and 1 base at J, with 15 bases between the two ends. This CDR3 has 17 amino acids. From germline, CDR1 is SGHTA and CDR2 FQGNSA. The CDR3 sequence is CASSLVGGGGRTDTQYF. The CDR3 coding sequence is TGTGCCAGCAGCTTAGTTGGCGGCGGGGGCCGCACAGATACGCAGTATTTT.

This clonotype was detected ten times or more. The chain combines TRBV29-1 with TRBJ2-1; 12 nucleotides match TRBD2. Looked up from germline, CDR1 is SQVTM and CDR2 is ANQGSEA. This CDR3 is built from 17 residues. The V segment lost 5 bases and the J segment 5 bases; nucleotides outside the gene matches: 13. CDR3 sequence reads: CSVRLAGAQFRNNEQFF. The CDR3 DNA follows: TGCAGCGTTCGACTAGCGGGGGCCCAGTTCCGTAACAATGAGCAGTTCTTC.

There are a few counts of this clonotype. The V gene is TRBV27, the J gene TRBJ2-5, with 10 bases matching TRBD1. This CDR3 contains 17 residues. The V and J ends lost 4 bases and 3 bases, in that order; junction bases with no gene match: 11. The germline gives CDR1 MNHEY, CDR2 SMNVEV (reference sequence). CDR3 residues: CASSYEGQGRMKETQYF. CDR3 sequence (DNA): TGTGCCAGCAGTTACGAGGGACAGGGGCGGATGAAAGAGACCCAGTACTTC.

V usage is TRBV12-3 or TRBV12-4 and J usage is TRBJ1-6, with 10 bases fitting TRBD1. This CDR3 has 17 residues. Losses at the gene ends were 8 bases for V and 6 bases for J; bases not matched to a gene: 13. Here the CDR3 reads CASSPVRDRGFNSPLHF. For the CDR3, the DNA is TGTGCCAGCTCTCCGGTCCGGGACAGGGGTTTTAATTCACCCCTCCACTTT.

The chain joins TRBV12-3 or TRBV12-4 to TRBJ2-7; D might be TRBD1 or TRBD2, each matching 6 bases. V lost 4 bases to trimming and J lost 1 base, with 20 bases between them. The length of the CDR3 is 17 residues. The CDR3 DNA reads as TGTGCCAGCAGTTATTTCATTGGAGGGGGGCGGTCCTACGAGCAGTACTTC. Its translation is CASSYFIGGGRSYEQYF.

This clonotype was seen at least ten times. CDR3 loop: CASRGFDEQYF. In nucleotides, the CDR3 is TGTGCCAGTAGGGGGTTTGACGAGCAGTACTTC. This rearrangement joins TRBV19 to TRBJ2-7; D remains ambiguous. The germline gives CDR1 LNHDA, CDR2 SQIVND (reference sequence). The V and J ends lost 6 bases and 5 bases respectively, with 8 bases between them. The CDR3 loop spans 11 amino acids.

In its sample, this clonotype was seen a few times. This rearrangement joins TRBV15 to TRBJ2-7, with a weak D call TRBD2 (5 bases). Trimming shortened V by 0 bases and J by 2 bases, and 8 bases separated the two germline ends. CDR1 and CDR2 from the germline V gene are LNHNV and YYDKDF (reference sequence). The CDR3 contains 14 residues. CDR3 sequence reads: CATSRERAAYEQYF. CDR3 nucleotide sequence: TGTGCCACCAGCAGAGAGCGGGCTGCCTACGAGCAGTACTTC.

V is TRBV29-1 and J is TRBJ2-3; 8 nucleotides match TRBD2. From germline, CDR1 is SQVTM and CDR2 ANQGSEA. V shed 3 bases and J 1 base; nucleotides not matched to a gene: 3. The CDR3 length is 14 residues. For the CDR3, the DNA is TGCAGCGTTGATGCAGCGGGGGGCACAGATACGCAGTATTTT. Translation: CSVDAAGGTDTQYF.

A few counts support this clonotype. V gene TRBV10-3 combines with J gene TRBJ2-7; D is perhaps TRBD1 (7 bases). Germline V CDR1 and CDR2: ENHRY, SYGVKD. V lost 8 bases, J lost 2 bases, and 13 bases lay in between. The CDR3 is 13 amino acids. CDR3 coding DNA: TGTGCCATCGGGCGGGACAGCGCCTACGAGCAGTACTTC. Translated: CAIGRDSAYEQYF.

The chain combines TRBV7-6 with TRBJ1-4; D is unresolved. Germline CDR1 and CDR2: SGHVS and FNYEAQ. The CDR3 has 14 amino acids. The germline V and J ends were trimmed by 1 base and 4 bases, with 7 bases remaining between them. CDR3 sequence reads: CASSLGTLNEKLFF. For the CDR3, the DNA is TGTGCCAGCAGCTTAGGGACCCTTAATGAAAAACTGTTTTTT.

This clonotype was counted a few times. The V and J genes are TRBV29-1 and TRBJ2-1; TRBD2 aligns across 9 bases. V lost 3 bases, J lost 7 bases, and 7 bases stayed unmatched. CDR3 size: 14 residues. CDR1 SQVTM and CDR2 ANQGSEA come from the germline V gene. The CDR3 DNA is TGCAGCGTTGACGGGGGACTAGCTACGAATGAGCAGTTCTTC. Amino acids: CSVDGGLATNEQFF.

The chain joins TRBV7-3 to TRBJ1-2, with 8 bases matching TRBD1. CDR1 and CDR2 (germline): SGHTA, FQGTGA. This CDR3 spans 16 amino acids. V dropped 5 bases and J dropped 6; count of bases not matched to a gene: 14. The CDR3 region is CASSLDGQGPNDGYTF. The CDR3 DNA follows: TGTGCCAGCAGCCTGGATGGACAGGGCCCTAATGATGGCTACACCTTC.

The rearrangement uses TRBV7-6 and TRBJ1-1; TRBD1 agrees at 7 bases. The J segment lost 2 bases and the V segment lost 1 base, leaving 4 bases of the junction unmatched. This CDR3 region has 15 residues. Per germline, CDR1 SGHVS and CDR2 FNYEAQ. CDR3 residues: CASSLVGGGNTEAFF. CDR3 nucleotide sequence: TGTGCCAGCAGCTTAGTTGGAGGGGGCAACACTGAAGCTTTCTTT. Full variable domain (remainder filled in from reference TRBV7-6 and TRBJ1-1): GAGVSQSPRYKVTKRGQDVALRCDPISGHVSLYWYRQALGQGPEFLTYFNYEAQQDKSGLPNDRFSAERPEGSISTLTIQRTEQRDSAMYRCASSLVGGGNTEAFFGQGTRLTVV.

This clonotype was detected only a few times. The chain links TRBV29-1 to TRBJ1-2; 8 bases fit TRBD1. There are 16 residues in the CDR3. V was clipped by 0 bases and J by 9 bases; unmatched bases: 15. Germline values: CDR1 SQVTM, CDR2 ANQGSEA. CDR3 sequence (DNA): TGCAGCGTTGAAGACCTTTGGAGGCAGGGGGCGAGTAGCTACACCTTC. Residues: CSVEDLWRQGASSYTF. The whole variable domain, remainder taken from reference TRBV29-1 and TRBJ1-2, is SAVISQKPSRDICQRGTSLTIQCQVDSQVTMMFWYRQQPGQSLTLIATANQGSEATYESGFVIDKFPISRPNLTFSTLTVSNMSPEDSSIYLCSVEDLWRQGASSYTFGSGTRLTVV.

This clonotype was recorded a few times. The CDR3 loop reads CSARLVAGGSTDTQYF. CDR3 bases: TGCAGTGCTAGGCTGGTAGCGGGGGGTAGCACAGATACGCAGTATTTT. The chain couples TRBV20-1 to TRBJ2-3, with 10 bases lining up with TRBD2. J gave up 0 bases and V 3 bases, and 6 bases lay outside the gene matches. This CDR3 comprises 16 residues. Germline CDR1 DFQATT, CDR2 SNEGSKA (reference sequence).